These 2 T cell receptor beta chains were all obtained from the same sample, sequenced in a study of shared clonotypes between healthy human individuals (dated by TCRdb to about 2020). Library prep was done by the immunoSEQ multiplex PCR assay. TCRdb obtained this table from immuneACCESS and retained in-frame rearrangements with V and J assigned. These tables miss some clones; where compared with another copy, unresolved V genes account for less than half of the shortfall, and the remainder is unexplained. Within this sample are some 2,100,000 clones, with 85% to 95% of them counted one time only. Clones ranked in the top ten supply more than 1.5% of the sample. CD8 naive samples were CD45RO-negative cells positively selected for CCR7, giving a CD45RA+CCR7+ population that excluded TemRA cells. Specimen: naive CD8+ T cells from PBMCs. What the cell subset or site label conveys for this sample: CD45RA+CCR7+. The source is a man younger than 35 in good health. Some clones in this sample may be carry-over from other donors' samples.

The chain recombines TRBV6-1 with TRBJ2-7; a weak D match, TRBD1 (6 bases). V shed 2 bases and J shed 6 bases, with 17 bases lying between them. The CDR3 runs 15 residues. The V gene's germline CDR1 is MNHNS and CDR2 SASEGT. This CDR3 reads CASSETGRGLSEQYF. The CDR3 DNA is TGTGCCAGCAGTGAAACAGGGCGAGGCTTGTCCGAGCAGTACTTC.

The genes are TRBV6-1 and TRBJ2-7, with D possibly TRBD1 on 6 matching bases. The CDR3 spans 15 residues. Germline V gene lookup returns CDR1 MNHNS and CDR2 SASEGT. V shed 7 bases and J shed 0 bases, with 16 bases lying between them. For the CDR3, the DNA is TGTGCCAGCACCGCGGACAGATTATTCTCCTACGAGCAGTACTTC. It specifies CASTADRLFSYEQYF.